The sequence of this T cell receptor (beta chain) was determined in a study of T cells after posttransplantation cyclophosphamide (TCRdb year 2016). In the study overall: The study tracked T cell repertoire reconstitution by TRB sequencing after myeloablative bone marrow transplantation using posttransplantation cyclophosphamide as GVHD prophylaxis. TRA and TRB clonality were tightly correlated in several samples, so subsequent TCR analyses focused on TRB only. Public TRB sequences were checked against a database of over 3,600 sequences associated with responses to pathogens, tumor antigens, self-antigens and alloantigens. Up to 3 additional blood samples from 2 to 5.2 years after transplant were also TRB-sequenced in 3 patients, as was pretransplant blood from several patients. Antigen receptor sequencing was done on samples from 35 PTCy-treated patients and from some 15 related bone marrow donors of those patients. Blood from all 34 PTCy patients with 1-year posttransplant specimens was subjected to TRB sequencing. General findings and caveats noted by the study authors: Across roughly 49 patients, TRB clonality was highly associated with recipient CMV seropositivity and CMV reactivation, and diversity in PTCy patients was similar to diversity in CNI/methotrexate controls. Donor-recipient similarity was low at 1-2 months but increased during the first year, and donor CD8+ memory clones often dominated later blood repertoires. The TRB repertoires of T cells infiltrating skin or the GI tract showed only limited overlap with the TRB repertoires found in blood.

The germline V gene sets CDR1 to SNHLY and CDR2 to FYNNEI. Germline trimming amounts to 5 bases on V and 5 bases on J, with 6 as the count of junction bases outside the gene matches. Including the terminal cysteine and phenylalanine, the CDR3 comprises 15 residues. Just the 45-base CDR3 DNA is kept, in frame starting at base 1. TRB sequencing was run on genomic DNA with either the immunoSEQ assay at survey resolution or the hsTCRB kit. Regarding the original processing steps: The immunoSEQ software handled the initial read processing, while the LymphoSeq R package was used for the repertoire analyses. For each TRB dataset, clonality was calculated as 1 minus normalized Shannon entropy, and the Gini coefficient was computed as well. Phenotypes of unsorted samples were inferred by mapping TRB sequences from sorted subsets of the recipient or donor onto the same recipient's unsorted samples. In TCRdb, the immuneACCESS table is reduced to in-frame sequences with V and J assigned. These tables do not hold every clone; where another copy was compared, an unresolved V gene accounts for under half, and the others remain unexplained. Clone size and V and J calls were adopted from that table, with D and trimming inferred from the DNA. The table for this sample lists 30,000 to 35,000 clones, none of them counted only once. The ten most abundant clones make up approximately 4.8% of the sample.

On this clone: Its antigen is unknown. No much larger clonotype is one base removed from it; base qualities were not supplied.

Related bone marrow donors provided peripheral blood samples on the day of marrow donation. Mononuclear cells from peripheral blood and bone marrow were separated by Ficoll-Hypaque density centrifugation and then cryopreserved. The sample comprised PBMCs. The chain uses TRBV2 and TRBJ2-5, with TRBD2 identical over 12 junction bases. The clonotype originates from a woman aged 30 to 39 in good health and a related stem cell transplant donor. The DNA sequence is given as TGTGCCAGCAGTCGGACTAGCGGGGATGTTGAGACCCAGTACTTC. This yields the protein CASSRTSGDVETQYF.